This T cell receptor beta chain was captured in a study of vaccination and CD4 T cells after COVID-19. The assay that was used to sequence DNA from cultured CD4+ T cells was the Oncomine TCR Beta short-read assay. TCRdb re-derived calls from the PCR reads in MiXCR, one entry per CDR3 protein. The sample records about 11,000 distinct CDR3 sequences, around three fifths being singletons. Stated treatment: roughly ten-day PBMC culture with coronavirus spike peptide pools or control peptides (ViraFEST assay). This clonotype was counted between two and nine times. Its antigen is still unknown. The TCR sequence derives from a human donor who had recovered from COVID-19. The sequencing sample was made of CD4+ T cells from blood, cultured in vitro.

CDR3 region: CASSLGGNTIYF. The CDR3 region has the DNA TGTGCCAGCAGCTTAGGGGGAAACACCATATATTTT. The chain employs TRBV7-9 and TRBJ1-3; D is unresolved. V dropped 1 base and J dropped 4 bases, with 2 bases sitting between them. CDR3 length: 12 amino acids. CDR1 and CDR2 (germline): SEHNR, FQNEAQ (reference sequence).